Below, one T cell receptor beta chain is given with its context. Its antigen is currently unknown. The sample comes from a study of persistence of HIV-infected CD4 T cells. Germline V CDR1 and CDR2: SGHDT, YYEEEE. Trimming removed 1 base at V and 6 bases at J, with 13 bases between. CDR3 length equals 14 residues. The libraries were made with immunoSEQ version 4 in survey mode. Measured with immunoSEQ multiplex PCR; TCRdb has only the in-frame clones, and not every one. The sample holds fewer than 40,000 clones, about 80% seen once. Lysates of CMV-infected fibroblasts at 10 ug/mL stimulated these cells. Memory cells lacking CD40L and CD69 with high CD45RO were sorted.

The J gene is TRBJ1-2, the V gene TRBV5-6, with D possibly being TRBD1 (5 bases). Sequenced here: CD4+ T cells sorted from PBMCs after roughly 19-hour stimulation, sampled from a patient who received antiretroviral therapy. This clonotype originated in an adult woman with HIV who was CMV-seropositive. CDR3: CASSLYNGAHGYTF. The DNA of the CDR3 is TGTGCCAGCAGCTTGTATAACGGGGCCCATGGCTACACCTTC.